A selection of T cell receptor beta chains follows, all from one sample in a study of Graves' ophthalmopathy and Graves' hyperthyroidism. From the multiplex PCR reads, TCRdb called clonotypes with MiXCR, one entry per CDR3 protein. Of about 1.2 million distinct CDR3 sequences in the sample, approximately 35% are singletons; the top ten hold over 8.5%. Sequenced: peripheral blood or thyroid tissue (not recorded which). All receptors derive from an adult man with Graves' hyperthyroidism. Both conserved end residues are part of each CDR3. Each record gives: clone size, J gene, D gene, V gene, CDR3 protein, CDR3 DNA. The D gene is left open where the match is weak. A row's size may be missing; if present it is once, few, many or a size class.

>many|TRBJ1-2|-|TRBV7-9
CASSLGNRDGYTF
TGTGCCAGCAGCTTGGGGAACAGGGATGGCTACACCTTC
>few|TRBJ2-5|TRBD1|TRBV10-3
CAASGTEPQETQYF
TGTGCCGCGTCCGGGACAGAGCCCCAAGAGACCCAGTACTTC
>-|TRBJ1-2|-|TRBV10-3
CATRRPGGYKNYGYTF
TGTGCCACCCGCCGCCCCGGGGGATACAAAAACTATGGCTACACCTTC
>-|TRBJ2-5|-|TRBV10-3
CASSLRPPQYQETQYF
TGTGCCAGCAGTTTAAGGCCTCCCCAATACCAAGAGACCCAGTACTTC
>-|TRBJ1-4|-|TRBV20-1
CSASGLEGSEKLFF
TGCAGTGCTAGTGGCCTTGAAGGGAGTGAAAAACTGTTTTTT
>-|TRBJ1-5|-|TRBV2
CASSLLRANQPQHF
TGTGCCAGCAGCCTGCTCAGGGCAAATCAGCCCCAGCATTTT
>many|TRBJ2-5|-|TRBV7-3
CASSLGVLGSVETQYF
TGTGCCAGCAGTTTGGGGGTACTAGGATCGGTAGAGACCCAGTACTTC
>-|TRBJ2-6|-|TRBV19
CASSLVGYGANVLTF
TGTGCCAGCAGCTTAGTGGGGTATGGGGCCAACGTCCTGACTTTC
>few|TRBJ2-2|TRBD1|TRBV20-1
CSAGQGIGGELFF
TGCAGTGCTGGACAGGGGATCGGCGGGGAGCTGTTTTTT
>many|TRBJ2-2|TRBD2|TRBV29-1
CSVGLAGAGTGELFF
TGCAGCGTGGGACTAGCGGGAGCGGGCACCGGGGAGCTGTTTTTT
>few|TRBJ1-1|-|TRBV20-1
CSAESGSGTEAFF
TGCAGTGCCGAATCAGGGTCGGGGACTGAAGCTTTCTTT
>many|TRBJ2-7|-|TRBV14
CASSQDSAYEQYF
TGTGCCAGCAGCCAAGATAGTGCCTACGAGCAGTACTTC
>-|TRBJ2-7|TRBD2|TRBV10-3
CAISEREGDYEQYF
TGTGCCATCAGTGAGCGGGAGGGCGACTACGAGCAGTACTTC
>-|TRBJ2-2|TRBD2|TRBV3-1
CASSPRPFGRGSGELFF
TGTGCCAGCAGCCCCCGCCCCTTCGGGAGGGGGAGCGGGGAGCTGTTTTTT
>-|TRBJ1-4|-|TRBV12-3/TRBV12-4
CASSQEGFRGEKLFF
TGTGCCAGCAGCCAAGAGGGATTTCGGGGTGAAAAACTGTTTTTT
>few|TRBJ1-2|-|TRBV4-1
CASSQDRGATNYGYTF
TGCGCCAGCAGCCAAGATCGGGGGGCTACTAACTATGGCTACACCTTC
>many|TRBJ1-1|-|TRBV19
CASSKARVFDGTEAFF
TGTGCCAGTAGTAAAGCCAGGGTTTTTGATGGCACTGAAGCTTTCTTT
>many|TRBJ1-1|-|TRBV11-2
CASSLDLGGNTEAFF
TGTGCCAGCAGCTTAGATCTGGGTGGGAACACTGAAGCTTTCTTT
>-|TRBJ2-2|TRBD2|TRBV20-1
CSARTSGSNMGELFF
TGCAGTGCCAGGACTAGCGGGAGTAATATGGGGGAGCTGTTTTTT
>-|TRBJ2-7|-|TRBV6-5
CASSFPERYEQYF
TGTGCCAGCAGTTTCCCCGAGAGATACGAGCAGTACTTC
>many|TRBJ1-4|TRBD1|TRBV29-1
CSAGQGATNEKLFF
TGCAGCGCCGGGCAGGGGGCGACTAATGAAAAACTGTTTTTT
>-|TRBJ1-1|-|TRBV19
CANSPDTEAFF
TGTGCCAATTCCCCGGACACTGAAGCTTTCTTT
>many|TRBJ2-5|-|TRBV7-9
CASSPKRRIQETQYF
TGTGCCAGCAGCCCTAAGAGGCGGATCCAAGAGACCCAGTACTTC
>-|TRBJ2-7|TRBD1|TRBV20-1
CSARGGDRTTYEQYF
TGCAGTGCTAGAGGAGGGGACAGGACGACCTACGAGCAGTACTTC
>many|TRBJ2-5|-|TRBV19
CASSIVAAETQYF
TGTGCCAGTAGTATAGTCGCGGCGGAGACCCAGTACTTC
>-|TRBJ2-5|TRBD2|TRBV6-6
CASSSRLAGEGETQYF
TGTGCCAGCAGTTCTAGACTAGCGGGTGAAGGAGAGACCCAGTACTTC
>-|TRBJ1-3|-|TRBV30
CAWGQSSGNTIYF
TGTGCCTGGGGACAAAGCTCTGGAAACACCATATATTTT
>-|TRBJ2-5|TRBD1|TRBV7-4
CASSLGGQGLQETQYF
TGTGCCAGCAGCTTAGGTGGACAGGGGCTCCAAGAGACCCAGTACTTC
>-|TRBJ2-7|-|TRBV29-1
CSVGPGSGELYF
-
>many|TRBJ1-2|-|TRBV4-3
CASSQDHGGEVYGYTF
TGCGCCAGCAGCCAAGATCATGGGGGTGAAGTCTATGGCTACACCTTC
>-|TRBJ1-5|-|TRBV27
CASSLGGSINQPQHF
TGTGCCAGCAGTTTAGGGGGCTCCATCAATCAGCCCCAGCATTTT
>few|TRBJ1-5|TRBD1|TRBV4-1
CASSQGTGQLYQPQHF
TGCGCCAGCAGCCAGGGGACGGGACAGCTTTATCAGCCCCAGCATTTT
>many|TRBJ1-1|-|TRBV7-9
CASSYRVGNTEAFF
TGTGCCAGCAGCTACAGGGTGGGGAACACTGAAGCTTTCTTT
>many|TRBJ2-7|TRBD1|TRBV7-2
CASSGRPGQGLAYEQYF
TGTGCCAGCAGCGGCCGTCCGGGACAGGGATTAGCCTACGAGCAGTACTTC
>many|TRBJ2-6|-|TRBV10-3
CAISESGFSGANVLTF
TGTGCCATCAGTGAGTCCGGGTTCTCTGGGGCCAACGTCCTGACTTTC
>few|TRBJ2-7|-|TRBV27
CASSPKQGATYEQYF
TGTGCCAGCAGCCCAAAACAGGGCGCTACCTACGAGCAGTACTTC
>-|TRBJ1-2|-|TRBV7-2
CASRPGTVYGYTF
TGTGCCAGCAGACCGGGGACGGTCTATGGCTACACCTTC
>few|TRBJ1-1|-|TRBV19
CASSIGSGNTEAFF
TGTGCCAGTAGTATAGGTTCAGGGAACACTGAAGCTTTCTTT
>-|TRBJ1-1|-|TRBV12-3/TRBV12-4
CASSLAPLGITEAFF
TGTGCCAGCAGTTTAGCCCCCCTCGGGATCACTGAAGCTTTCTTT
>-|TRBJ2-7|TRBD1|TRBV30
CAWSVDRGREQYF
TGTGCCTGGAGTGTAGACAGGGGGCGCGAGCAGTACTTC
>many|TRBJ2-7|-|TRBV7-2
CASSPPVGEQYF
TGTGCCAGCAGCCCGCCGGTGGGGGAGCAGTACTTC
>-|TRBJ1-2|TRBD1|TRBV15
CATSRDRDRALYGYTF
TGTGCCACCAGCAGAGACCGGGACAGGGCCCTCTATGGCTACACCTTC
>-|TRBJ2-5|-|TRBV20-1
CSASRRQGRGETQYF
TGCAGTGCCAGCAGAAGGCAGGGCCGGGGGGAGACCCAGTACTTC
>many|TRBJ1-2|-|TRBV5-1
CASSLPEGYGYTF
TGCGCCAGCAGCCTCCCGGAGGGGTATGGCTACACCTTC
>many|TRBJ2-7|-|TRBV4-1
CASSPFRGYSYEQYF
TGCGCCAGCAGCCCTTTCCGGGGTTACTCCTACGAGCAGTACTTC
>few|TRBJ2-7|-|TRBV5-1
CASSFLGAPVVEQYF
TGCGCCAGCAGCTTCCTGGGGGCGCCGGTTGTCGAGCAGTACTTC
>-|TRBJ1-1|-|TRBV6-2/TRBV6-3
CASRLYIEGNTEAFF
TGTGCCAGCAGGCTTTATATTGAGGGGAACACTGAAGCTTTCTTT
>few|TRBJ1-5|-|TRBV11-2
CASSLASEQPQHF
TGTGCCAGCAGCTTAGCTTCGGAGCAGCCCCAGCATTTT
>-|TRBJ2-5|-|TRBV25-1
CASSEFSDWPQETQYF
TGTGCCAGCAGTGAATTCTCGGACTGGCCACAAGAGACCCAGTACTTC
>few|TRBJ1-2|TRBD1|TRBV7-2
CASSRGGSGYGYTF
TGTGCCAGCAGCCGAGGGGGCTCCGGCTATGGCTACACCTTC
>many|TRBJ2-5|-|TRBV2
CASSEVETQYF
TGTGCCAGCAGTGAAGTGGAGACCCAGTACTTC